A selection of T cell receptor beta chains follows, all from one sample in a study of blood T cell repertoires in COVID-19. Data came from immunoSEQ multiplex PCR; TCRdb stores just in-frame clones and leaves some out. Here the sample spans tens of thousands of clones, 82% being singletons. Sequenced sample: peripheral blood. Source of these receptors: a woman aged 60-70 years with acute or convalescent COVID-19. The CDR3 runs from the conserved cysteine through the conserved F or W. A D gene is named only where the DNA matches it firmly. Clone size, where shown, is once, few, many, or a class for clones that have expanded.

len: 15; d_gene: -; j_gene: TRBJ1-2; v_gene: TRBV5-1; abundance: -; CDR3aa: CASSPVSFQGGGYTF; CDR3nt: TGCGCCAGCAGCCCCGTTTCTTTTCAGGGTGGTGGCTACACCTTC
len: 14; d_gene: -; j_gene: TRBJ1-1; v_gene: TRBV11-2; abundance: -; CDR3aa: CASSLRLGNTEAFF; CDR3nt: TGTGCCAGCAGCTTAAGACTTGGGAACACTGAAGCTTTCTTT
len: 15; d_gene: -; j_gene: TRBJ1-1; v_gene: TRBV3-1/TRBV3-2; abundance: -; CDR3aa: CASSQLGRGDTEAFF; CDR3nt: TGTGCCAGCAGCCAACTAGGGCGGGGGGACACTGAAGCTTTCTTT
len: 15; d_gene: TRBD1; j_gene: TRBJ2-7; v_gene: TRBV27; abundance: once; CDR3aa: CASRSHRGVSYEQYF; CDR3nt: TGTGCCAGCAGGTCCCACAGGGGCGTTAGCTACGAGCAGTACTTC
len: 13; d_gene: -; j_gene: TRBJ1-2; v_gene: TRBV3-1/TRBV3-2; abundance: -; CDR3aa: CASSPLGEIGYTF; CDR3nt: TGTGCCAGCAGCCCCCTCGGGGAGATCGGCTACACCTTC
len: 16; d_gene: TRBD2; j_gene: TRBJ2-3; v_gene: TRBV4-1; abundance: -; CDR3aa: CASSPRTSGSTDTQYF; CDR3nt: TGCGCCAGCAGCCCCCGGACTAGCGGAAGCACAGATACGCAGTATTTT
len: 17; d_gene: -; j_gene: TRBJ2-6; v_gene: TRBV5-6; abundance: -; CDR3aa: CASSRKRQISGANVLTF; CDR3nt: TGTGCCAGCAGTCGAAAGAGACAGATCTCTGGGGCCAACGTCCTGACTTTC
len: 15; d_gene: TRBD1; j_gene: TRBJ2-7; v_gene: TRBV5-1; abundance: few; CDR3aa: CASSIGTGGSYEQYF; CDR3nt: TGCGCCAGCAGCATCGGGACAGGGGGCTCCTACGAGCAGTACTTC
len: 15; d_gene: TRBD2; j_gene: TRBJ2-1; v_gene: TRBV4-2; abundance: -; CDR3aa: CASSQASGNYNEQFF; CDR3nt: TGTGCCAGCAGCCAGGCTAGCGGGAACTACAATGAGCAGTTCTTC
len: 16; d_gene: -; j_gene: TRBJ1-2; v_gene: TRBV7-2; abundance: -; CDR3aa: CASSLGALGQRRGYTF; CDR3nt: TGTGCCAGCAGCTTAGGGGCCCTGGGCCAGAGACGGGGCTACACCTTC
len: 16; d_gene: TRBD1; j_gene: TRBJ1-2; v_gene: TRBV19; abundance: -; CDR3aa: CAIKKIKGQGPYGYTF; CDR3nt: TGTGCCATCAAAAAGATAAAGGGACAGGGCCCCTATGGCTACACCTTC
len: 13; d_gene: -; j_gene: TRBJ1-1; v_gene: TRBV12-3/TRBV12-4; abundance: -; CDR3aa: CASSPGRATEAFF; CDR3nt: TGTGCCAGCAGCCCGGGGAGGGCCACTGAAGCTTTCTTT
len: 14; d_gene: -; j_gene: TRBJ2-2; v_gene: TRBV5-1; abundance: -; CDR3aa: CASSPLANTGELFF; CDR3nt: TGCGCCAGCAGCCCCCTAGCGAACACCGGGGAGCTGTTTTTT
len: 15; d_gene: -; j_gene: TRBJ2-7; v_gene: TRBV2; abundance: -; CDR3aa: CASSLDQGGTYEQYF; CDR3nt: TGTGCCAGCAGCCTAGATCAGGGGGGTACCTACGAGCAGTACTTC
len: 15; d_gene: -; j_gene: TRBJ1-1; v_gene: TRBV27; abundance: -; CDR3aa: CASSLRSGGVPEAFF; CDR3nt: TGTGCCAGCAGTTTACGGTCCGGAGGGGTACCTGAAGCTTTCTTT
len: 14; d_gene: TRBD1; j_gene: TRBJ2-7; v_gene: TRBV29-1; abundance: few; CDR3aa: CSVRSPGQGYEQYF; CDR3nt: TGCAGCGTTCGATCGCCAGGACAGGGGTACGAGCAGTACTTC
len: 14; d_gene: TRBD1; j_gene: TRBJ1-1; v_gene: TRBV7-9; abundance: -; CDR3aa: CASSTGQGSTEAFF; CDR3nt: TGTGCCAGCAGCACGGGACAGGGTTCAACTGAAGCTTTCTTT
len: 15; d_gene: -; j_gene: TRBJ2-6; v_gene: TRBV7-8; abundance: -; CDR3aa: CASSVGHSGANVLTF; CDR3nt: TGTGCCAGCAGCGTAGGACACTCTGGGGCCAACGTCCTGACTTTC
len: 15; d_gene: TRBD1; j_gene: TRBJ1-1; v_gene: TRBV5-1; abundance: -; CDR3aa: CASSLDRQGFTEAFF; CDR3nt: TGCGCCAGCAGCTTGGACCGACAGGGGTTCACTGAAGCTTTCTTT
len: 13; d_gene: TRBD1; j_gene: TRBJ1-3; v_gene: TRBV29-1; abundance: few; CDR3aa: CSAGTDSGNTIYF; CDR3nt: TGCAGCGCTGGGACAGACTCTGGAAACACCATATATTTT
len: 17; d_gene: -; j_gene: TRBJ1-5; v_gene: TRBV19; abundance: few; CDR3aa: CASSILSGWVGDTPQHF; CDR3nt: TGTGCCAGTAGTATTTTGTCTGGATGGGTAGGGGATACGCCCCAGCATTTT
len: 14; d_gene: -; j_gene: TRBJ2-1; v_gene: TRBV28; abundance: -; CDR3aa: CASRGRDFHNEQFF; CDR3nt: TGTGCCAGCAGAGGCCGGGACTTCCACAATGAGCAGTTCTTC
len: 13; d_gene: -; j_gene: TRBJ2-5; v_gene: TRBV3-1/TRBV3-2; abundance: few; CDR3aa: CASARGLQETQYF; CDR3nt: TGTGCCAGCGCCAGGGGTCTCCAAGAGACCCAGTACTTC
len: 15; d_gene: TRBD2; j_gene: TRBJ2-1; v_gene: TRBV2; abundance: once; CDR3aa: CASMGGGSSYNEQFF; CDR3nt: TGTGCCAGCATGGGTGGCGGGAGCTCCTACAATGAGCAGTTCTTC
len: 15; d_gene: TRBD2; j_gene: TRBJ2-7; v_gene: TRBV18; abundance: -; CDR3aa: CASSPSSGRVYEQYF; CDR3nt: TGTGCCAGCTCACCGAGTAGCGGGAGGGTCTACGAGCAGTACTTC
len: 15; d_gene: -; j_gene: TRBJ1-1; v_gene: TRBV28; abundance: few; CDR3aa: CASTKPSRGSTEAFF; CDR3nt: TGTGCCAGCACTAAACCGAGCAGGGGCAGCACTGAAGCTTTCTTT
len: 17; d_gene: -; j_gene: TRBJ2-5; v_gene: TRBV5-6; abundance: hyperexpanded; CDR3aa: CASSLWFGSMEQETQYF; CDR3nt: TGTGCCAGCAGCTTGTGGTTCGGCTCTATGGAGCAAGAGACCCAGTACTTC
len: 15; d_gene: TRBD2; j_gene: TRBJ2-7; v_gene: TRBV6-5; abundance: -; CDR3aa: CASSFGSGSLHEQYF; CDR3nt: TGTGCCAGCAGTTTCGGTAGCGGGAGTCTACACGAGCAGTACTTC
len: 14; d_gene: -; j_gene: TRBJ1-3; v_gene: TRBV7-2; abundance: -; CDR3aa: CASSLGPSGNTIYF; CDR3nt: TGTGCCAGCAGCTTAGGGCCCTCTGGAAACACCATATATTTT
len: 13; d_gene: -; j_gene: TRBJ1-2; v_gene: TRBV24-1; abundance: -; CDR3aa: CATSPGQYYGYTF; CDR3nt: TGTGCCACCAGTCCCGGACAGTACTATGGCTACACCTTC
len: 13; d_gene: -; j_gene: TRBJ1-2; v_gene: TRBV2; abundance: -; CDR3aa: CASSDEGGYGYTF; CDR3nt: TGTGCCAGCAGTGACGAGGGTGGCTATGGCTACACCTTC
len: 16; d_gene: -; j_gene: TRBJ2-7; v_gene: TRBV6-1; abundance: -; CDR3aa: CASSEFVGLTSYEQYF; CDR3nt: TGTGCCAGCAGTGAATTTGTGGGGCTTACCTCCTACGAGCAGTACTTC
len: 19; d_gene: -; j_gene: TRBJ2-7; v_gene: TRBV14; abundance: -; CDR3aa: CASSQDMGALGSYSYEQYF; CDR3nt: TGTGCCAGCAGCCAAGATATGGGAGCCTTGGGATCTTACTCCTACGAGCAGTACTTC
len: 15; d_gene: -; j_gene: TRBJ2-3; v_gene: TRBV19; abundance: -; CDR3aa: CASSPQAGGTDTQYF; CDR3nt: TGTGCCAGTAGTCCCCAAGCGGGTGGCACAGATACGCAGTATTTT
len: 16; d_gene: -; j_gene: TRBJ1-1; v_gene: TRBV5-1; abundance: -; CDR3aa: CASSSRTEVTLTEAFF; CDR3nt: TGCGCCAGCAGCTCCCGGACAGAAGTAACCCTTACTGAAGCTTTCTTT
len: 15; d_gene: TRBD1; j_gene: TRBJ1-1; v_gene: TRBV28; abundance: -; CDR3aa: CASRLGGTGGTEAFF; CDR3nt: TGTGCCAGCAGACTGGGCGGGACAGGGGGCACTGAAGCTTTCTTT
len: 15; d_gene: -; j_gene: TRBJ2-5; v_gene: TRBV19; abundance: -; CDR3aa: CASSILGASEETQYF; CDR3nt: TGTGCCAGTAGTATCTTAGGGGCTAGCGAAGAGACCCAGTACTTC
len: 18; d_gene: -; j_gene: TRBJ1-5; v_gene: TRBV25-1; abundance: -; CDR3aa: CASSEWGGGGIGDQPQHF; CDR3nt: TGTGCCAGCAGTGAATGGGGCGGGGGAGGCATTGGTGATCAGCCCCAGCATTTT
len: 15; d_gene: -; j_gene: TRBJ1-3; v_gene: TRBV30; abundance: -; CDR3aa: CAGDPGQGSGNTIYF; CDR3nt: TGTGCCGGGGATCCGGGACAAGGCTCTGGAAACACCATATATTTT
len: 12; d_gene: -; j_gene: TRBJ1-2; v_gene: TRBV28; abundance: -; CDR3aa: CASSLGDYGYTF; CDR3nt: TGTGCCAGCAGTTTGGGCGACTATGGCTACACCTTC